This T cell receptor (beta chain) was identified during a study of T-cell reconstitution after alpha-beta-depleted transplantation in children. Study conclusions and caveats: A year post-transplant, T-cell counts and diversity derived mostly from newly produced T cells. Some patients' high day-60 TCRbeta diversity was attributed to recipient cells surviving conditioning. Where alpha-beta T cells came from about two months after transplant was reportedly several hundred expanded graft clones.

Preparation of the TCRbeta library involved a method that used unique molecular identifiers. TCRdb re-called the PCR reads through MiXCR, storing one row per CDR3 protein. The sample has roughly 240,000 distinct CDR3 sequences; roughly 7.7% are singletons. Looked up from germline, CDR1 is SGHTA and CDR2 is FQGNSA. The CDR3 consists of 15 residues. V lost 5 bases and J 6 bases, leaving 17 bases between the germline ends. This clonotype has a count of ten or more. Its antigen is unidentified. The V gene is TRBV7-2, the J gene TRBJ2-4; maybe TRBD2 (7 bases). The source was PBMCs, mostly from graft donor cells, collected 180 days after TCRalphabeta/CD19-depleted stem cell transplant. This clonotype was sampled from a male patient aged 10 to 17 who had a stem cell transplant for acute lymphoblastic leukemia, so the T cells may come from the graft donor. The DNA for the CDR3 is TGTGCCAGCAGCCCTAGGGGGGGACTACTAAACATTCAGTACTTC. Translation: CASSPRGGLLNIQYF.